This T cell receptor beta chain was captured by sequencing in a study of cytomegalovirus exposure and HLA in healthy donors. In germline, CDR1 is MNHEY, CDR2 SVGAGI. The V segment lost 6 bases and the J segment 8 bases; nucleotides outside the gene matches: 7. The CDR3 covers 14 residues. A multiplex PCR was run with 60 Vbeta primers and 13 Jbeta primers. Measured with immunoSEQ multiplex PCR; TCRdb has only the in-frame clones, and not every one. The sample has roughly 190,000 clones; roughly 79% are singletons. This TCR was recovered from a young woman in good health and CMV-seropositive. The J gene is TRBJ2-1, the V gene TRBV6-5, with 10 bases identical to TRBD2. The source material was PBMCs. The CDR3 protein is CASRASGSIHEQFF. The CDR3 bases are TGTGCCAGCAGGGCTAGCGGGAGTATACATGAGCAGTTCTTC.